These 21 T cell receptor beta chains were sequenced from one sample in a study of T cell responses to AZD1222 COVID-19 vaccine. Assay: immunoSEQ multiplex PCR; the TCRdb copy retains only in-frame clones and omits some. The sample lists some 170,000 clones, 70% to 90% occurring once. The sequencing used peripheral blood, collected 28 days after the second dose of the MenACWY control vaccine. The receptors were gathered from an adult who received the MenACWY meningococcal vaccine as a control.

For the CDR3, the DNA is TGCGCCAGTGGGGGAAATGAGCAGTTCTTC. Translated: CASGGNEQFF. The chain carries TRBV10-2 and TRBJ2-1, with D perhaps given as TRBD1 or TRBD2 (5 bases each). V shed 9 bases and J shed 7 bases, with 7 bases lying between them. The CDR3 contains 10 residues. Germline V gives CDR1 WSHSY, CDR2 SAAADI.

The V call is TRBV18, the J call TRBJ1-1; unclear D gene. Looked up from germline, CDR1 is KGHSH and CDR2 is LQKENI. V dropped 2 bases and J dropped 5 bases, with 9 bases sitting between them. CDR3 length equals 13 residues. CDR3 sequence reads: CASSPGVGTEAFF. The DNA for the CDR3 is TGTGCCAGCTCACCAGGGGTCGGAACTGAAGCTTTCTTT. The whole variable domain, filled in from reference TRBV18 and TRBJ1-1, reads NAGVMQNPRHLVRRRGQEARLRCSPMKGHSHVYWYRQLPEEGLKFMVYLQKENIIDESGMPKERFSAEFPKEGPSILRIQQVVRGDSAAYFCASSPGVGTEAFFGQGTRLTVV.

This clone was seen only once. This chain uses TRBV10-1 with TRBJ1-2, with D hard to call. V was cut by 5 bases and J by 5 bases, with 15 bases left in between. Germline-derived CDR1 and CDR2 are WNHNN and SYGVQD (reference sequence). CDR3 length: 14 residues. CDR3 bases: TGCGCCAGCAGTCCGGGAGGTACCTTGTATGGCTACACCTTC. Residues: CASSPGGTLYGYTF.

The chain links TRBV4-3 to TRBJ1-1; a weak D match, TRBD1 (5 bases). The V gene's germline CDR1 is LGHNA and CDR2 YSLEER. V lost 4 bases to trimming and J lost 6 bases, with 21 bases between them. The CDR3 spans 16 residues. The CDR3 nucleotides read TGCGCCAGCAGCCCCTGGACGGGGCTGGAAGGACCTGAAGCTTTCTTT. Its protein product is CASSPWTGLEGPEAFF.

J is TRBJ2-3 and V is TRBV15, with D perhaps TRBD2 (6 bases). The CDR3 extends over 16 amino acids. Germline V gives CDR1 LNHNV, CDR2 YYDKDF (reference sequence). V lost 3 bases to trimming and J lost 1 base, with 14 bases between them. Written as DNA, the CDR3 is TGTGCCACCAGCAGGGGAACTAGCATAGGCACAGATACGCAGTATTTT. Translated, it gives CATSRGTSIGTDTQYF.

The chain is built from TRBV24-1 and TRBJ2-7; possibly TRBD1 for D (5 bases). Germline values: CDR1 KGHDR, CDR2 SFDVKD. Trimming removed 8 bases from V and 3 bases from J, with 19 bases in between. The CDR3 extends over 15 amino acids. In DNA form, the CDR3 reads TGTGCCACCAAATCGCATCACAGGAGACACTACGAGCAGTACTTC. It yields the protein CATKSHHRRHYEQYF.

This sequence joins TRBV29-1 and TRBJ1-2; 8 bases align to TRBD1. In germline, CDR1 is SQVTM, CDR2 ANQGSEA. This CDR3 is 15 amino acids long. The J segment lost 1 base and the V segment lost 0 bases, leaving 4 bases of the junction unmatched. Written as DNA, the CDR3 is TGCAGCGTTGAAGATTACAGGGGGGATAACTATGGCTACACCTTC. Its translation is CSVEDYRGDNYGYTF.

The V call is TRBV7-2, the J call TRBJ1-4, with unresolved D. Trimming stripped 2 bases from V and 5 bases from J, with 6 bases between. Germline CDR1 reads SGHTA; CDR2 reads FQGNSA. This CDR3 contains 13 residues. CDR3 DNA: TGTGCCAGCAGCTTATACCGCAATGAAAAACTGTTTTTT. It is translated as CASSLYRNEKLFF.

The chain has TRBV2 and TRBJ1-1; the D gene is possibly TRBD1 (5 bases). Germline-derived CDR1 and CDR2 are SNHLY and FYNNEI. Trimming took 10 bases from V and 1 from J, leaving 13 bases between them. This CDR3 has 13 residues. DNA for the CDR3: TGTGCCACTAAGAGGGACTGGAACACTGAAGCTTTCTTT. Residues: CATKRDWNTEAFF.

This CDR3 reads CASSEGVGETQYF. In nucleotides, the CDR3 is TGCGCCAGCAGCGAAGGGGTGGGGGAGACCCAGTACTTC. The chain is built from TRBV5-1 and TRBJ2-5; maybe TRBD1 (5 bases). CDR1 is SGHRS and CDR2 is YFSETQ in the germline V gene. This CDR3 comprises 13 residues. V was clipped by 4 bases and J by 5 bases, with 12 bases between them. Using reference TRBV5-1 and TRBJ2-5 for the parts outside the CDR3, the full variable domain is KAGVTQTPRYLIKTRGQQVTLSCSPISGHRSVSWYQQTPGQGLQFLFEYFSETQRNKGNFPGRFSGRQFSNSRSEMNVSTLELGDSALYLCASSEGVGETQYFGPGTRLLVL.

Concerning this clone: The same CDR3 also results from other DNA sequences found in this sample. The rearrangement uses TRBV19 and TRBJ2-2; the D is unclear. The CDR3 length is 14 residues. Germline V gives CDR1 LNHDA, CDR2 SQIVND (reference sequence). The germline V and J ends were trimmed by 1 base and 5 bases, with 8 bases remaining between them. The CDR3 spells CASSIGPGTGELFF. In DNA form, the CDR3 reads TGTGCCAGTAGTATAGGTCCGGGTACCGGGGAGCTGTTTTTT.

This clone was seen ten or more times. CDR3: CASRAGQGLQPQHF. The CDR3 DNA is TGTGCCAGCAGAGCGGGACAGGGTTTACAGCCCCAGCATTTT. This chain joins TRBV6-6 and TRBJ1-5; 9 nucleotides agree with TRBD1. V was pared by 6 bases and J by 7 bases, with 7 bases of the junction left unmatched. The CDR3 sequence is 14 residues long. Germline-derived CDR1 and CDR2 are MNHNY and SVGAGI (reference sequence).

This chain connects TRBV2 to TRBJ1-1; TRBD1 agrees at 7 bases. V shed 6 bases and J 4 bases; nucleotides not matched to a gene: 14. The CDR3 runs 16 residues. Germline V lookup: CDR1 SNHLY, CDR2 FYNNEI. CDR3 nucleotide sequence: TGTGCCAGCAGGATTAACAGGGGAGGTGGGGGCACTGAAGCTTTCTTT. Translated, it gives CASRINRGGGGTEAFF.

The chain is built from TRBV3-1 (or the pseudogene TRBV3-2) and TRBJ2-5, with TRBD1 matching over 9 bases. Germline CDR1 LGHDT, CDR2 YNNKEL (reference sequence). The CDR3 has 15 residues. J gave up 4 bases and V 1 base, and 4 bases lay outside the gene matches. The CDR3 DNA sequence: TGTGCCAGCAGCCAAGCAACAGGGGGCCGAGAGACCCAGTACTTC. It yields the protein CASSQATGGRETQYF.

This sequence joins TRBV27 and TRBJ2-7, with 7 positions matching TRBD1. The germline gives CDR1 MNHEY, CDR2 SMNVEV (reference sequence). J lost 0 bases, V lost 6 bases, and 5 bases had no gene match. The CDR3 consists of 14 residues. In DNA form, the CDR3 reads TGTGCCAGCAGCCGGGACAGCTTCTCCTACGAGCAGTACTTC. Protein product: CASSRDSFSYEQYF.

The chain links TRBV29-1 to TRBJ2-1; D unclear. The ends were cut back, 4 bases at V and 6 bases at J, with 7 bases in the middle. Germline values: CDR1 SQVTM, CDR2 ANQGSEA. This CDR3 is built from 11 residues. The CDR3 DNA follows: TGCAGCGTTGGTACTGGCAATGAGCAGTTCTTC. Its translation is CSVGTGNEQFF.

The V and J genes are TRBV9 and TRBJ1-5; 9 nucleotides align to TRBD1. Germline CDR1 reads SGDLS; CDR2 reads YYNGEE. The CDR3 has 14 residues. The V gene end was trimmed by 4 bases and the J gene end by 9 bases; junction bases not matched to a gene: 8. CDR3 sequence: CASSLTGGASPQHF. The CDR3 DNA is TGTGCCAGCAGCCTCACAGGGGGCGCATCGCCCCAGCATTTT. The full variable domain, with the rest looked up from reference TRBV9 and TRBJ1-5, is DSGVTQTPKHLITATGQRVTLRCSPRSGDLSVYWYQQSLDQGLQFLIQYYNGEERAKGNILERFSAQQFPDLHSELNLSSLELGDSALYFCASSLTGGASPQHFGDGTRLSIL.

The rearrangement links TRBV28 to TRBJ1-1, with 8 bases that match TRBD1. The germline CDR1 and CDR2 sequences are MDHEN and SYDVKM. The CDR3 covers 15 residues. After removal of 1 base from V and 3 bases from J, the junction contained 4 bases not matched to a gene. As DNA, the CDR3 is TGTGCCAGCAGTTTATTCTCGACAGGGGACACTGAAGCTTTCTTT. Translated, it gives CASSLFSTGDTEAFF. The full variable domain, rest sourced from reference TRBV28 and TRBJ1-1, is DVKVTQSSRYLVKRTGEKVFLECVQDMDHENMFWYRQDPGLGLRLIYFSYDVKMKEKGDIPEGYSVSREKKERFSLILESASTNQTSMYLCASSLFSTGDTEAFFGQGTRLTVV.

The chain uses TRBV19 and TRBJ2-5; D possibly corresponds to TRBD1 (6 bases). The CDR3 runs to 15 residues. The germline V gene encodes CDR1 LNHDA and CDR2 SQIVND (reference sequence). V was clipped by 10 bases and J by 2 bases, with 20 bases between them. The CDR3 DNA follows: TGTGCCACCGCTATAGCAGGGGCCCCACAAGAGACCCAGTACTTC. Translation: CATAIAGAPQETQYF.

This clone was seen once. The chain recombines TRBV6-5 with TRBJ1-3; D is unclear. Per the germline V gene, CDR1 is MNHEY and CDR2 is SVGAGI. There are 15 residues in the CDR3. V gave up 0 bases and J gave up 0 bases, with 6 bases separating them. CDR3 loop: CASSYSEGSGNTIYF. CDR3 coding DNA: TGTGCCAGCAGTTACTCCGAGGGCTCTGGAAACACCATATATTTT.

The rearrangement uses TRBV18 and TRBJ2-7, with D possibly TRBD1 on 6 matching bases. Trimming cost V 2 bases and J 0 bases, with 14 bases left between them. The CDR3 has 16 amino acids. Looked up from germline, CDR1 is KGHSH and CDR2 is LQKENI. CDR3 nucleotide sequence: TGTGCCAGCTCACCATCGACAGGCACACTCTCCTACGAGCAGTACTTC. Encoded protein: CASSPSTGTLSYEQYF.